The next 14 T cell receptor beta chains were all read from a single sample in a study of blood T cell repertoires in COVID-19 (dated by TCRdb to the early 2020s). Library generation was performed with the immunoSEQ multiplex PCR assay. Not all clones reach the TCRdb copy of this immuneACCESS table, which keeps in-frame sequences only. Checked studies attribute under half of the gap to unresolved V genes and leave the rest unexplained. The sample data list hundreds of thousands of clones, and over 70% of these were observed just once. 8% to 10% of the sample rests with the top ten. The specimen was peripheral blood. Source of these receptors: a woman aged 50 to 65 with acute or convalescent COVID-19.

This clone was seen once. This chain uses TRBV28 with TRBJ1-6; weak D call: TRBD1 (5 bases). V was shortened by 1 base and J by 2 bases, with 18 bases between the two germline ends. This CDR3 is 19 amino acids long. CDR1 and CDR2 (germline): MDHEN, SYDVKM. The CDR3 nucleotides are TGTGCCAGCAGTTTATACTTACCAGGGCAAGTCCCCTATAATTCACCCCTCCACTTT. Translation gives CASSLYLPGQVPYNSPLHF.

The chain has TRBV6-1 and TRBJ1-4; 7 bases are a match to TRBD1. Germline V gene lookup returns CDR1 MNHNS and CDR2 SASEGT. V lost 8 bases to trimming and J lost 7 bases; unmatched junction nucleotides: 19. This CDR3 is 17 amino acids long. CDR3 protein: CASRGTAVMSMGEKLFF. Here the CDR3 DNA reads TGTGCCAGCCGTGGGACAGCAGTTATGAGCATGGGTGAAAAACTGTTTTTT.

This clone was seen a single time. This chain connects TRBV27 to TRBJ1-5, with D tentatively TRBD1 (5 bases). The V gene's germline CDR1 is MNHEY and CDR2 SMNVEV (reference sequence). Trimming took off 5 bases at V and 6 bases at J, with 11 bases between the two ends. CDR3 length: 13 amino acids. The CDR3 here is CASSTQEFQPQHF. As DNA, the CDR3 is TGTGCCAGCAGTACACAGGAGTTTCAGCCCCAGCATTTT.

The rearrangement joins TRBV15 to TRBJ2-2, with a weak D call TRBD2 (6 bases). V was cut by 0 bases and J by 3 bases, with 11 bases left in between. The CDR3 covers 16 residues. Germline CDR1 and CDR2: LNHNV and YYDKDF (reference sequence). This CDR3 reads CATSREGSGDTGELFF. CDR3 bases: TGTGCCACCAGCAGAGAAGGTAGCGGAGACACCGGGGAGCTGTTTTTT.

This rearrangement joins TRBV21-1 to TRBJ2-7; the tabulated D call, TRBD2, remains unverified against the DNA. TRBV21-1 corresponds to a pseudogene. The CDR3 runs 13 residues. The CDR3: CASLPGLSYEQYF. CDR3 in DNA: TGTGCCAGCCTCCCGGGACTCTCCTACGAGCAGTACTTC.

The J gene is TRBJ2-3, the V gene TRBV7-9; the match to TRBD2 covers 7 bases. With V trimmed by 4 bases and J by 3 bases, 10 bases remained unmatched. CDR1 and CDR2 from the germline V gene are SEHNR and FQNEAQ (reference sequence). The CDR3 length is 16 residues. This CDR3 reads CASSSGRGGRTDTQYF. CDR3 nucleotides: TGTGCCAGCAGCTCAGGGCGGGGCGGGAGAACAGATACGCAGTATTTT.

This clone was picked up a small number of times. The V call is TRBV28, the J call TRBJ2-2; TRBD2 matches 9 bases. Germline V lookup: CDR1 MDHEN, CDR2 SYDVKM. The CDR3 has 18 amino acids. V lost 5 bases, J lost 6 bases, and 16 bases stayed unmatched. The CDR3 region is CASSMGLAAAGLSGELFF. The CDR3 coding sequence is TGTGCCAGCAGTATGGGACTAGCCGCCGCAGGATTATCCGGGGAGCTGTTTTTT.

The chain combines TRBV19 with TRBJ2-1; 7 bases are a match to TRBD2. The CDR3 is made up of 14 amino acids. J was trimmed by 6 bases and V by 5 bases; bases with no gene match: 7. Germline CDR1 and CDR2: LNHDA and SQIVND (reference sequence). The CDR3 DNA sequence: TGTGCCAGTAGTTACGGGAGGTCTTCCAATGAGCAGTTCTTC. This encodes CASSYGRSSNEQFF.

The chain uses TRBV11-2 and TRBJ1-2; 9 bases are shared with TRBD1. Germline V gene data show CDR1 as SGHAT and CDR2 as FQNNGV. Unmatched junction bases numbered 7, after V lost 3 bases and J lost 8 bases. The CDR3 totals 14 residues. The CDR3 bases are TGTGCCAGCAGCTTTCGACAGGGGGTATGGGGCTACACCTTC. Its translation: CASSFRQGVWGYTF. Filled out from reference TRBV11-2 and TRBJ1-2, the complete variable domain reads EAGVAQSPRYKIIEKRQSVAFWCNPISGHATLYWYQQILGQGPKLLIQFQNNGVVDDSQLPKDRFSAERLKGVDSTLKIQPAKLEDSAVYLCASSFRQGVWGYTFGSGTRLTVV.

The CDR3 sequence is CALRVAASTDTQYF. CDR3 in DNA: TGTGCCCTCCGAGTAGCGGCTAGCACAGATACGCAGTATTTT. V and J are TRBV30 and TRBJ2-3; weak D call: TRBD2 (6 bases). The CDR3 has 14 residues. Germline CDR1 and CDR2: GTSNPN and SVGIG (reference sequence). Trimming took 8 bases from V and 0 from J, leaving 15 bases between them. Using reference TRBV30 and TRBJ2-3 for the parts outside the CDR3, the full variable domain is SQTIHQWPATLVQPVGSPLSLECTVEGTSNPNLYWYRQAAGRGLQLLFYSVGIGQISSEVPQNLSASRPQDRQFILSSKKLLLSDSGFYLCALRVAASTDTQYFGPGTRLTVL.

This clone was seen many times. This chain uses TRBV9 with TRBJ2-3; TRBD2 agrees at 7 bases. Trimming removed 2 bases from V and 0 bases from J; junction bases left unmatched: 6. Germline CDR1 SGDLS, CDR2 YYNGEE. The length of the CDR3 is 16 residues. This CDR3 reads CASSVASGTSTDTQYF. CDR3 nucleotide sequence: TGTGCCAGCAGCGTGGCGAGCGGGACTAGCACAGATACGCAGTATTTT.

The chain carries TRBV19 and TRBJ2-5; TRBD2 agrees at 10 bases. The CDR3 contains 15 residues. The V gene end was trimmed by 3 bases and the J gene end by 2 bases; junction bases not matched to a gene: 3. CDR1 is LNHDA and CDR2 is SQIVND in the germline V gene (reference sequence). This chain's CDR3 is CASSIRAGGQETQYF. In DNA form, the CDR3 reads TGTGCCAGTAGTATCAGAGCGGGAGGGCAAGAGACCCAGTACTTC.

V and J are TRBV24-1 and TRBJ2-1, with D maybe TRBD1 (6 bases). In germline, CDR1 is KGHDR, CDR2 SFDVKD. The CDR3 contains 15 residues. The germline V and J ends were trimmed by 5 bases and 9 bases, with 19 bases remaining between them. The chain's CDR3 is CATSAGAPPTSEQFF. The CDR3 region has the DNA TGTGCCACCAGTGCAGGGGCCCCCCCCACGTCTGAGCAGTTCTTC.

The DNA for the CDR3 is TGTGCCACCAGTGATTTACCCAGCGGGAGTTACGAGCAGTACTTC. Amino acids: CATSDLPSGSYEQYF. The V gene is TRBV24-1, the J gene TRBJ2-7; TRBD2 aligns across 8 bases. With 1 base clipped from V and 4 bases from J, the junction kept 5 bases outside the gene matches. CDR3 length: 15 amino acids. In germline, CDR1 is KGHDR, CDR2 SFDVKD.